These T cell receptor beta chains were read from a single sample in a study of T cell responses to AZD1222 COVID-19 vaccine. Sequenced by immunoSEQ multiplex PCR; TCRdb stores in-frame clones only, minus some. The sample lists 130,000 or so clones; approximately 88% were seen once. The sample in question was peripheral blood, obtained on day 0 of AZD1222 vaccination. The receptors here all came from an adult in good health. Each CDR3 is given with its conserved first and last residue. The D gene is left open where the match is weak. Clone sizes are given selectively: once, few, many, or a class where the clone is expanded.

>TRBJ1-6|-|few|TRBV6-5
CASSTPAGNNSPLHF
TGTGCCAGCAGTACCCCCGCGGGAAATAATTCACCCCTCCACTTT
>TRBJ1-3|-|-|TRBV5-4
CASSLDRARIGNTIYF
TGTGCCAGCAGCTTGGACAGGGCCCGAATTGGAAACACCATATATTTT
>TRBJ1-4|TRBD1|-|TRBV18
CASSPNIWTGTGGEKLFF
TGTGCCAGCTCACCAAACATTTGGACCGGGACAGGGGGCGAAAAACTGTTTTTT
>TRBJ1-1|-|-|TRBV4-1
CASSQEGGNTEAFF
TGCGCCAGCAGCCAAGAAGGGGGGAACACTGAAGCTTTCTTT
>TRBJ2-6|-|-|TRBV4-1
CASSGNRKSSGANVLTF
TGCGCCAGCAGCGGGAACCGTAAAAGCTCTGGGGCCAACGTCCTGACTTTC
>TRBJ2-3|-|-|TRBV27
CASSLRGTVWGTQYF
TGTGCCAGCAGTTTAAGGGGGACGGTTTGGGGTACGCAGTATTTT
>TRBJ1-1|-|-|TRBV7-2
CASSLAGGRRIEAFF
TGTGCCAGCAGCTTGGCGGGGGGGCGGAGGATTGAAGCTTTCTTT
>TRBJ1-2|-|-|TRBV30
CAWGRTGTNYGYTF
TGTGCCTGGGGAAGAACAGGGACTAACTATGGCTACACCTTC
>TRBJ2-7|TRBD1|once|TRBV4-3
CASSPGQGEYEQYF
TGCGCCAGCAGCCCGGGACAGGGGGAGTACGAGCAGTACTTC
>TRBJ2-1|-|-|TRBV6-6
CASGPDGGRYNEQFF
TGTGCCAGCGGGCCGGACGGGGGGCGGTACAATGAGCAGTTCTTC
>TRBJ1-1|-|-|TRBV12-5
CASGLGGNTEAFF
TGTGCTAGTGGTTTAGGTGGGAACACTGAAGCTTTCTTT
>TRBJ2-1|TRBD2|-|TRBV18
CASSPFSGGYNEQFF
TGTGCCAGCTCACCATTTAGCGGGGGATACAATGAGCAGTTCTTC
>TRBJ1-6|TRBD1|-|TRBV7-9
CASSLKTGGNSPLHF
TGTGCCAGCAGCTTGAAGACAGGGGGGAATTCACCCCTCCACTTT
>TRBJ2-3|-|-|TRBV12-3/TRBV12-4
CASSPRSAGTQYF
TGTGCCAGCAGCCCCAGGAGCGCGGGTACGCAGTATTTT
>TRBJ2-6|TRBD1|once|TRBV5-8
CASSLGTGGPGANVLTF
TGTGCCAGCAGCCTCGGGACAGGGGGGCCAGGGGCCAACGTCCTGACTTTC
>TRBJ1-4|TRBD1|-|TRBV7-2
CASSQTGSREKLFF
TGTGCCAGCAGCCAGACAGGGAGCCGGGAAAAACTGTTTTTT
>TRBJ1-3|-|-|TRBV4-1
CASMAAASGNTIYF
TGCGCCAGCATGGCGGCGGCCTCTGGAAACACCATATATTTT
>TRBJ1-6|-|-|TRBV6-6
CASSYEGFGSPLHF
TGTGCCAGCAGTTACGAAGGTTTTGGTTCACCCCTCCACTTT
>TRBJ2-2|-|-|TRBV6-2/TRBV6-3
CASSPSGQLELFF
TGTGCCAGCAGTCCCTCCGGACAGTTAGAGCTGTTTTTT
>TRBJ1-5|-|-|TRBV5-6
CASSSPSTPQHF
TGTGCCAGCAGTTCCCCGAGCACACCACAGCATTTT
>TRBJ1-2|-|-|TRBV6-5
CASSYSRDTYGYTF
TGTGCCAGCAGTTACTCGAGGGACACGTATGGCTACACCTTC
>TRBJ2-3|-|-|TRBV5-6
CASSLDSVFTDTQYF
TGTGCCAGCAGCTTGGACTCAGTCTTCACAGATACGCAGTATTTT
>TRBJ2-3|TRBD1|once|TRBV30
CALGHRDRNTQYF
TGTGCCTTAGGACACCGGGACAGAAATACGCAGTATTTT
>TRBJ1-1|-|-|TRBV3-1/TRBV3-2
CASSQEGRTEAFF
TGTGCCAGCAGCCAAGAAGGAAGAACTGAAGCTTTCTTT
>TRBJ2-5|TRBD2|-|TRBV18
CASSPGGVLKETQYF
TGTGCCAGCTCACCAGGGGGGGTGTTGAAAGAGACCCAGTACTTC
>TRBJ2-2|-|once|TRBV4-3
CASSQEGGAYTGELFF
TGCGCCAGCAGCCAAGAAGGGGGGGCTTACACCGGGGAGCTGTTTTTT
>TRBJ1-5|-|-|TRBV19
CASRLAPPGQPQHF
TGTGCCAGTAGATTGGCCCCGCCGGGTCAGCCCCAGCATTTT
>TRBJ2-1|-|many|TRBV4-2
CATGGQSSNEQFF
TGTGCCACCGGAGGGCAGTCAAGCAATGAGCAGTTCTTC
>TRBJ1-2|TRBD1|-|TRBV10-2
CASSEVTGFYGYTF
TGCGCCAGCAGTGAGGTGACAGGGTTCTATGGCTACACCTTC
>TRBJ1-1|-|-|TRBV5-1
CASSLVSPGDTEAFF
TGCGCCAGCAGCTTGGTCAGCCCGGGGGACACTGAAGCTTTCTTT
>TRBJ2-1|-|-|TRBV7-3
CASSQVWVRVDEQFF
TGTGCCAGCAGCCAAGTATGGGTCCGGGTCGATGAGCAGTTCTTC
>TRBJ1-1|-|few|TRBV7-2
CASSFSQGNTEAFF
TGTGCCAGCAGCTTCTCACAGGGGAACACTGAAGCTTTCTTT
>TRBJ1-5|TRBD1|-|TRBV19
CASGDRENQPQHF
TGTGCCAGTGGGGACAGAGAGAATCAGCCCCAGCATTTT
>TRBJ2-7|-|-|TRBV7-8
CASSLRTSLEQYF
TGTGCCAGCAGCTTACGAACTAGCCTCGAGCAGTACTTC
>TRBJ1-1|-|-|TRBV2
CASSEQANTEAFF
TGTGCCAGCAGTGAGCAGGCAAACACTGAAGCTTTCTTT
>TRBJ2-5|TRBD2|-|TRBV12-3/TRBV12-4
CASTTLAAETQYF
TGTGCCAGCACCACACTAGCGGCGGAGACCCAGTACTTC
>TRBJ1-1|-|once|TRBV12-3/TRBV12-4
CASSLSQGSAFF
TGTGCCAGCAGTCTCTCCCAGGGGTCAGCTTTCTTT
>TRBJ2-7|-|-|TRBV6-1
CASSEESVGYEQYF
TGTGCCAGCAGTGAGGAGAGCGTAGGCTACGAGCAGTACTTC
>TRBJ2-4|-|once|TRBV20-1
CSASIDWAKNIQYF
TGCAGTGCTAGTATCGATTGGGCCAAAAACATTCAGTACTTC
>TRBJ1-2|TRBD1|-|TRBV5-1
CASSLETGGSSFLYGYTF
TGCGCCAGCAGCTTGGAGACAGGGGGCTCCTCATTTCTCTATGGCTACACCTTC
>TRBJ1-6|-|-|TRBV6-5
CASRAPSSYNSPLHF
TGTGCCAGCAGAGCCCCGAGCTCCTATAATTCACCCCTCCACTTT
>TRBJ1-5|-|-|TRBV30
CAWSMTGTARQPQHF
TGTGCCTGGAGTATGACGGGGACTGCGAGGCAGCCCCAGCATTTT
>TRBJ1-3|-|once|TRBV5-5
CASSLAINSGNTIYF
TGTGCCAGCAGCTTGGCAATAAACTCTGGAAACACCATATATTTT
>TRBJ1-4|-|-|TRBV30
CAWNRVEEKLFF
TGTGCCTGGAACAGGGTTGAGGAAAAACTGTTTTTT
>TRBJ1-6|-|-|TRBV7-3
CASSPNINSPLHF
TGTGCCAGCAGCCCAAACATCAATTCACCCCTCCACTTT
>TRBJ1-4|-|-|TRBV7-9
CASSFGDNEKLFF
TGTGCCAGCAGCTTTGGAGATAATGAAAAACTGTTTTTT
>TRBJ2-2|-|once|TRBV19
CATQPGTLWTGELFF
TGTGCCACCCAGCCCGGGACGCTCTGGACCGGGGAGCTGTTTTTT
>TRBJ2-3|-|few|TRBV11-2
CASSLSTDTQYF
TGTGCCAGCAGCTTGAGCACAGATACGCAGTATTTT
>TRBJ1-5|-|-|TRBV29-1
CSASDSDNQPQHF
TGCAGCGCCTCGGACAGCGACAATCAGCCCCAGCATTTT
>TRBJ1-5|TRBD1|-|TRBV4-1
CASSPGQGPRRPQHF
TGCGCCAGCAGCCCTGGACAGGGCCCACGTCGGCCCCAGCATTTT
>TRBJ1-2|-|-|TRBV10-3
CAISVRANYGYTF
TGTGCCATCAGTGTCCGGGCTAACTATGGCTACACCTTC
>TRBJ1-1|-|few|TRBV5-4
CASSLKDGSEAFF
TGTGCCAGCAGCTTGAAGGACGGATCTGAAGCTTTCTTT
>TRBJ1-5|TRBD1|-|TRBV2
CASSRDSPKFPQHF
TGTGCCAGCAGCCGGGACAGCCCCAAATTTCCCCAGCATTTT
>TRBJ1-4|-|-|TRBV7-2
CASSLGNSATNEKLFF
TGTGCCAGCAGCTTAGGCAACAGTGCAACTAATGAAAAACTGTTTTTT
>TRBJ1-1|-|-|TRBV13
CASSSDGGATEAFF
TGTGCCAGCAGCTCAGACGGGGGTGCCACTGAAGCTTTCTTT
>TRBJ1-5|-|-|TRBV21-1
CASRLDRGRQPQHF
TGTGCCAGCAGGCTAGACAGGGGACGTCAGCCCCAGCATTTT
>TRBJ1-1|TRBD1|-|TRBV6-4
CASSDGQGLPFF
TGTGCCAGCAGTGATGGACAGGGCCTGCCTTTCTTT
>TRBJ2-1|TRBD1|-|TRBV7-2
CASSGAGTGHEQFF
TGTGCCAGCAGCGGAGCCGGGACAGGGCATGAGCAGTTCTTC
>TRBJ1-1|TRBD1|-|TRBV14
CASSRQGNTEAFF
TGTGCCAGCAGCAGACAGGGGAACACTGAAGCTTTCTTT